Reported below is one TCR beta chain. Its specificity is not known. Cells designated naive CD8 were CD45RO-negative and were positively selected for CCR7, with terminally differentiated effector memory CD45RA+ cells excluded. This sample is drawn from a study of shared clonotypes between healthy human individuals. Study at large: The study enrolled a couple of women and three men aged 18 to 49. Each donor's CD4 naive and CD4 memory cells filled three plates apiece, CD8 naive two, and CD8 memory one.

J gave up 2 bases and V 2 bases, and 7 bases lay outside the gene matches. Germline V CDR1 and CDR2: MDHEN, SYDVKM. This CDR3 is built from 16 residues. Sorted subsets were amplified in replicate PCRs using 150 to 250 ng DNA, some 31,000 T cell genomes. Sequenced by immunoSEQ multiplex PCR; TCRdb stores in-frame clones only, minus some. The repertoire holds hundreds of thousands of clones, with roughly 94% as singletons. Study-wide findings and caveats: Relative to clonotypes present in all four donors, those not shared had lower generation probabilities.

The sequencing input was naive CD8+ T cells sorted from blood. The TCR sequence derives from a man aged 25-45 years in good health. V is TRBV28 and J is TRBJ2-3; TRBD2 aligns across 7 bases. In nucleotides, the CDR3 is TGTGCCAGCAGTTTAGTTGCTAGCGGCACCACAGATACGCAGTATTTT. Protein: CASSLVASGTTDTQYF. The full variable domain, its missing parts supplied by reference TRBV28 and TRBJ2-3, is DVKVTQSSRYLVKRTGEKVFLECVQDMDHENMFWYRQDPGLGLRLIYFSYDVKMKEKGDIPEGYSVSREKKERFSLILESASTNQTSMYLCASSLVASGTTDTQYFGPGTRLTVL.